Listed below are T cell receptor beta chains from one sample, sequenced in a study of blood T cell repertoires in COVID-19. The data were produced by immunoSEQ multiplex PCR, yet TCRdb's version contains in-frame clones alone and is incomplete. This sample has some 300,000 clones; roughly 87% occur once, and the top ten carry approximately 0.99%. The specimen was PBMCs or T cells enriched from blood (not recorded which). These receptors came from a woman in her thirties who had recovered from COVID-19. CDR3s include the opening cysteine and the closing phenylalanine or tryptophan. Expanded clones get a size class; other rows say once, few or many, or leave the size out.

cdr3_aa: CASSSRGQGANGYTF; v_call: TRBV7-8; clone_size: NA; j_call: TRBJ1-2
cdr3_aa: CASSPTGQGTTDTQYF; v_call: TRBV18; clone_size: NA; j_call: TRBJ2-3
cdr3_aa: CATFGRGQETQYF; v_call: TRBV18; clone_size: NA; j_call: TRBJ2-5
cdr3_aa: CASSSKGVPYGYTF; v_call: TRBV28; clone_size: NA; j_call: TRBJ1-2
cdr3_aa: CASSDRQGQETQYF; v_call: TRBV28; clone_size: NA; j_call: TRBJ2-5
cdr3_aa: CASSKGQGYYEQYF; v_call: TRBV5-1; clone_size: NA; j_call: TRBJ2-7
cdr3_aa: CAGGRRGSPLHF; v_call: TRBV30; clone_size: NA; j_call: TRBJ1-6
cdr3_aa: CASSFWGQNSGYTF; v_call: TRBV14; clone_size: NA; j_call: TRBJ1-2
cdr3_aa: CAITPGQGQPQHF; v_call: TRBV10-3; clone_size: NA; j_call: TRBJ1-5
cdr3_aa: CASSEATGDYGYTF; v_call: TRBV6-1; clone_size: NA; j_call: TRBJ1-2
cdr3_aa: CASSYSQGAYEQYF; v_call: TRBV6-5; clone_size: NA; j_call: TRBJ2-7
cdr3_aa: CASSQRGLATVNSYNEQFF; v_call: TRBV3-1/TRBV3-2; clone_size: few; j_call: TRBJ2-1
cdr3_aa: CASSQDAMSSYGYTF; v_call: TRBV4-3; clone_size: NA; j_call: TRBJ1-2
cdr3_aa: CASSSPGQGAWEQYF; v_call: TRBV28; clone_size: NA; j_call: TRBJ2-7
cdr3_aa: CASSGGTGGFYEQYF; v_call: TRBV9; clone_size: NA; j_call: TRBJ2-7
cdr3_aa: CASSPGTGGAYNSPLHF; v_call: TRBV3-1/TRBV3-2; clone_size: NA; j_call: TRBJ1-6
cdr3_aa: CASSRDLSHGYTF; v_call: TRBV14; clone_size: NA; j_call: TRBJ1-2
cdr3_aa: CASGLPYNQPQHF; v_call: TRBV27; clone_size: NA; j_call: TRBJ1-5
cdr3_aa: CASSQETAGANVLTF; v_call: TRBV2; clone_size: NA; j_call: TRBJ2-6
cdr3_aa: CATAAEAFF; v_call: TRBV25-1; clone_size: NA; j_call: TRBJ1-1
cdr3_aa: CASSHRAGNTIYF; v_call: TRBV6-5; clone_size: few; j_call: TRBJ1-3
cdr3_aa: CASSPGRGSTDTQYF; v_call: TRBV7-2; clone_size: NA; j_call: TRBJ2-3
cdr3_aa: CASSISTGTNYNSPLHF; v_call: TRBV19; clone_size: few; j_call: TRBJ1-6
cdr3_aa: CASSPPRTGINYGYTF; v_call: TRBV4-2; clone_size: NA; j_call: TRBJ1-2
cdr3_aa: CASSFDRTGGKYGYTF; v_call: TRBV28; clone_size: NA; j_call: TRBJ1-2
cdr3_aa: CASHYLQTGNTEAFF; v_call: TRBV28; clone_size: few; j_call: TRBJ1-1
cdr3_aa: CASSLDRGKYNTEAFF; v_call: TRBV5-6; clone_size: NA; j_call: TRBJ1-1
cdr3_aa: CASSSGGRNTIYF; v_call: TRBV5-5; clone_size: once; j_call: TRBJ1-3
cdr3_aa: CASSSQGAGADTQYF; v_call: TRBV7-8; clone_size: NA; j_call: TRBJ2-3
cdr3_aa: CASSTDRFHEQYF; v_call: TRBV27; clone_size: NA; j_call: TRBJ2-7
cdr3_aa: CASSSQGDYEQYF; v_call: TRBV11-3; clone_size: NA; j_call: TRBJ2-7
cdr3_aa: CASSSGQGGSEQYF; v_call: TRBV28; clone_size: NA; j_call: TRBJ2-7
cdr3_aa: CASSSQGGQANSPLHF; v_call: TRBV5-1; clone_size: NA; j_call: TRBJ1-6
cdr3_aa: CAWSVYSGNTIYF; v_call: TRBV30; clone_size: once; j_call: TRBJ1-3
cdr3_aa: CAWSLSNSVTGNQPQHF; v_call: TRBV30; clone_size: NA; j_call: TRBJ1-5
cdr3_aa: CASSPRAGGTQYF; v_call: TRBV14; clone_size: NA; j_call: TRBJ2-3
cdr3_aa: CASSPGLAGFTYNEQFF; v_call: TRBV7-9; clone_size: NA; j_call: TRBJ2-1
cdr3_aa: CASSPGGGGNHEQYF; v_call: TRBV5-4; clone_size: NA; j_call: TRBJ2-7
cdr3_aa: CASSGRDRGGETQYF; v_call: TRBV5-1; clone_size: NA; j_call: TRBJ2-5
cdr3_aa: CASSKAQAGGAYNEQFF; v_call: TRBV21-1; clone_size: NA; j_call: TRBJ2-1
cdr3_aa: CASSQDGGTEAFF; v_call: TRBV4-2; clone_size: few; j_call: TRBJ1-1
cdr3_aa: CASGQMNTEAFF; v_call: TRBV2; clone_size: NA; j_call: TRBJ1-1
cdr3_aa: CASSLQGAATYEQYF; v_call: TRBV7-2; clone_size: NA; j_call: TRBJ2-7
cdr3_aa: CASSLAGSYQETQYF; v_call: TRBV5-1; clone_size: once; j_call: TRBJ2-5
cdr3_aa: CASGERGWGGPSEQYF; v_call: TRBV7-8; clone_size: NA; j_call: TRBJ2-7
cdr3_aa: CASSLAGATNTEAFF; v_call: TRBV28; clone_size: NA; j_call: TRBJ1-1